These 14 T cell receptor beta chains share one sample of origin, sequenced in a study of blood T cell repertoires in COVID-19. Clones were sequenced by immunoSEQ multiplex PCR, and TCRdb holds only the in-frame ones, with some missing. Here the sample spans around 380,000 clones, around 87% being singletons. The sample consisted of PBMCs or T cells enriched from blood (not recorded which). The receptors were sampled from a young man who had recovered from COVID-19.

As for this clone: Its ends do not fully match the called genes, so a read error is possible. This sequence joins TRBV20-1 and TRBJ2-3; TRBD2 matches 8 bases. The CDR3 length is 11 residues. Germline-derived CDR1 and CDR2 are DFQATT and SNEGSKA (reference sequence). CDR3 residues: CSAIGSAGGEF. The CDR3 region has the DNA TGCAGTGCTATCGGTTCGGCGGGGGGCGAGTTT.

This clone showed up just once. CDR3 region: CASSQDLSRLYGYTF. The CDR3 region has the DNA TGCGCCAGCAGCCAAGACCTCAGTCGCCTCTATGGCTACACCTTC. The chain is built from TRBV4-3 and TRBJ1-2; D gene unclear. The V and J ends lost 0 bases and 4 bases respectively, with 12 bases between them. CDR3 length equals 15 residues. Germline V gene sequence: CDR1 LGHNA, CDR2 YSLEER.

The V call is TRBV14, the J call TRBJ1-2; tentatively, D is TRBD1 (5 bases). CDR3 length equals 14 residues. Trimming left V 3 bases short and J 0 bases short, with 8 bases between. Germline V gives CDR1 SGHDN, CDR2 FVKESK. CDR3 region: CASSHLTANYGYTF. The CDR3 nucleotides are TGTGCCAGCAGCCATCTGACAGCTAACTATGGCTACACCTTC.

This clone has more than one count but fewer than ten. The V gene is TRBV6-1, the J gene TRBJ1-1; tentatively, D is TRBD1 (5 bases). Germline V CDR1 and CDR2: MNHNS, SASEGT. V was pared by 1 base and J by 4 bases, with 10 bases between. This CDR3 region has 14 residues. For the CDR3, the DNA is TGTGCCAGCAGTGAAGGGACCGGGGGCACTGAAGCTTTCTTT. This sequence encodes CASSEGTGGTEAFF.

The chain carries TRBV19 and TRBJ1-5; possibly TRBD1 for D (5 bases). The germline V gene has CDR1 LNHDA and CDR2 SQIVND (reference sequence). The V end was cut by 7 bases, the J end by 9 bases, with 16 bases between. The CDR3 loop spans 13 amino acids. The DNA of the CDR3 is TGTGCCAGTACCCCAGGGAAGGCATGGCCCCAGCATTTT. Translating gives CASTPGKAWPQHF.

The chain has TRBV7-9 and TRBJ2-5, with 9 nucleotides matching TRBD1. The germline V gene has CDR1 SEHNR and CDR2 FQNEAQ (reference sequence). The CDR3 runs to 14 residues. After removal of 5 bases from V and 3 bases from J, the junction contained 4 bases not matched to a gene. CDR3 sequence: CASSTTGGKETQYF. The CDR3, as DNA: TGTGCCAGCAGCACGACAGGGGGAAAAGAGACCCAGTACTTC.

In its sample, this clone was seen once. The gene calls are TRBV10-3 and TRBJ1-5; D is uncertain. V was cut by 2 bases and J by 3 bases, with 8 bases left in between. Germline loops: CDR1 ENHRY, CDR2 SYGVKD. The length of the CDR3 is 14 residues. CDR3 bases: TGTGCCATCAGTGAGGGCCTTAACAATCAGCCCCAGCATTTT. Its protein product is CAISEGLNNQPQHF.

Turning to this clone: The sample holds other DNA sequences that translate to the same CDR3. CDR3 coding DNA: TGCGCCAGCAGCCGCGGGACAGGGATCTACGAGCAGTACTTC. This encodes CASSRGTGIYEQYF. V is TRBV4-1 and J is TRBJ2-7, with TRBD1 matching 9 bases. J was trimmed by 3 bases and V by 4 bases; bases with no gene match: 4. The CDR3 is made up of 14 amino acids. The V gene's germline CDR1 is MGHRA and CDR2 YSYEKL.

The chain links TRBV30 to TRBJ1-2, with TRBD1 as a possible D gene (5 bases). This CDR3 is 13 amino acids long. V lost 3 bases, J lost 4 bases, and 12 bases lay in between. Germline CDR1 reads GTSNPN; CDR2 reads SVGIG (reference sequence). CDR3 sequence: CAWSRGDVYGYTF. CDR3 DNA: TGTGCCTGGAGCCGGGGGGACGTCTATGGCTACACCTTC. The full variable domain, in which reference TRBV30 and TRBJ1-2 provide the parts outside the CDR3, is SQTIHQWPATLVQPVGSPLSLECTVEGTSNPNLYWYRQAAGRGLQLLFYSVGIGQISSEVPQNLSASRPQDRQFILSSKKLLLSDSGFYLCAWSRGDVYGYTFGSGTRLTVV.

The J gene is TRBJ2-7, the V gene TRBV6-5; no clear D gene. V was clipped by 7 bases and J by 4 bases, with 8 bases between them. The CDR3 totals 11 residues. Germline loops: CDR1 MNHEY, CDR2 SVGAGI. The CDR3 DNA reads as TGTGCCAGCACCTTCTTATACGAGCAGTACTTC. It codes for CASTFLYEQYF.

The genes are TRBV5-1 and TRBJ2-7; TRBD1 matches at 7 bases. The V segment lost 0 bases and the J segment 0 bases; nucleotides outside the gene matches: 3. Germline V gives CDR1 SGHRS, CDR2 YFSETQ. The CDR3 consists of 15 residues. The CDR3 reads CASSLGGGASYEQYF. The CDR3 DNA is TGCGCCAGCAGCTTGGGAGGGGGCGCCTCCTACGAGCAGTACTTC.

The chain is built from TRBV5-5 and TRBJ1-1; D unresolved. The CDR3 sequence is 17 residues long. The ends were cut back, 2 bases at V and 2 bases at J, with 19 bases in the middle. Germline CDR1 is SGHKS and CDR2 is YYEKEE (reference sequence). CDR3 residues: CASSFLFLSTVNTEAFF. As DNA, the CDR3 is TGTGCCAGCAGCTTTCTGTTTTTGTCAACAGTTAACACTGAAGCTTTCTTT.

The V and J genes are TRBV2 and TRBJ1-4, with 7 bases fitting TRBD1. The CDR3 extends over 15 amino acids. Germline V gives CDR1 SNHLY, CDR2 FYNNEI. J was trimmed by 3 bases and V by 7 bases; bases with no gene match: 8. The CDR3 sequence: CASTDRESANEKLFF. The CDR3 DNA reads TGTGCCAGCACCGACAGGGAGTCAGCTAATGAAAAACTGTTTTTT. The full variable domain, in which reference TRBV2 and TRBJ1-4 provide the parts outside the CDR3, is EPEVTQTPSHQVTQMGQEVILRCVPISNHLYFYWYRQILGQKVEFLVSFYNNEISEKSEIFDDQFSVERPDGSNFTLKIRSTKLEDSAMYFCASTDRESANEKLFFGSGTQLSVL.

This clone was observed a few times. The gene calls are TRBV15 and TRBJ1-2, with D hard to call. The CDR3 length is 13 residues. V was cut by 0 bases and J by 7 bases, with 9 bases left in between. Germline V gene sequence: CDR1 LNHNV, CDR2 YYDKDF (reference sequence). CDR3 in amino acids: CATSRDPYSGYTF. CDR3 nucleotide sequence: TGTGCCACCAGCAGAGACCCCTATAGTGGCTACACCTTC. The full variable domain, with the rest looked up from reference TRBV15 and TRBJ1-2, is DAMVIQNPRYQVTQFGKPVTLSCSQTLNHNVMYWYQQKSSQAPKLLFHYYDKDFNNEADTPDNFQSRRPNTSFCFLDIRSPGLGDTAMYLCATSRDPYSGYTFGSGTRLTVV.